The 8 T cell receptor beta chains below come from one sample, sequenced in a study of cytomegalovirus exposure and HLA in healthy donors. Both 60 Vbeta primers and 13 Jbeta primers went into the PCR. Clones were sequenced by immunoSEQ multiplex PCR, and TCRdb holds only the in-frame ones, with some missing. The sample yields around 120,000 clones, 81% seen once. Material: PBMCs. These receptors originate from a woman aged 25 to 39 in good health and CMV-seronegative.

V gene TRBV18 combines with J gene TRBJ2-3; 13 positions match TRBD2. J gave up 4 bases and V 0 bases, and 4 bases lay outside the gene matches. CDR1 and CDR2 (germline): KGHSH, LQKENI. The CDR3 is made up of 17 amino acids. CDR3 loop: CASSPPGLAGVADTQYF. The CDR3 coding sequence is TGTGCCAGCTCACCACCTGGACTAGCGGGAGTAGCAGATACGCAGTATTTT.

This clone was found a few times. An end of the junction does not agree with germline; a read error may underlie this. V is TRBV6-5 and J is TRBJ2-2; 8 nucleotides align to TRBD2. Germline V gene data show CDR1 as MNHEY and CDR2 as SVGAGI. CDR3 length: 14 amino acids. The CDR3 region has the DNA TGCGCCAGCAGCAGCGGGAGTAACACCGGGGAGCTGTTTTTT. This gives the protein CASSSGSNTGELFF.

On this clone itself: This specimen includes other DNA sequences encoding the same CDR3. The rearrangement joins TRBV9 to TRBJ2-7; TRBD2 agrees at 8 bases. The CDR3 extends over 14 amino acids. Germline V gives CDR1 SGDLS, CDR2 YYNGEE. The V gene end was trimmed by 2 bases and the J gene end by 2 bases; junction bases not matched to a gene: 3. CDR3 residues: CASSVGGGTYEQYF. The CDR3 DNA sequence: TGTGCCAGCAGCGTCGGGGGGGGGACCTACGAGCAGTACTTC.

This clone was recorded a few times. The chain combines TRBV19 with TRBJ1-2; 8 bases fit TRBD1. In germline, CDR1 is LNHDA, CDR2 SQIVND (reference sequence). The junction had 9 bases not matched to a gene; V was cut back by 5 bases and J by 4 bases. The CDR3 sequence is 15 residues long. CDR3 protein: CASSASSGGSYGYTF. The CDR3, as DNA: TGTGCCAGTAGTGCCAGCTCAGGGGGCAGCTATGGCTACACCTTC.

This chain connects TRBV15 to TRBJ2-5; TRBD2 is a possible D gene (6 bases). This CDR3 spans 15 amino acids. V lost 0 bases and J lost 4, with 12 bases in between. Germline CDR1 and CDR2: LNHNV and YYDKDF (reference sequence). The CDR3 sequence: CATSRDRGRGETQYF. The CDR3 DNA is TGTGCCACCAGCAGAGATCGGGGGAGAGGAGAGACCCAGTACTTC.

The V and J genes are TRBV5-1 and TRBJ2-3; TRBD2 is a possible D gene (5 bases). The CDR3 extends over 15 amino acids. Deletions cut 1 base from V and 1 base from J, with 10 bases between. CDR1 and CDR2 from the germline V gene are SGHRS and YFSETQ. CDR3 bases: TGCGCCAGCAGCTTGTCTCTCGGGGGCACAGATACGCAGTATTTT. It encodes CASSLSLGGTDTQYF.

This clone was recorded a few times. This chain links TRBV28 with TRBJ2-7; 7 bases align to TRBD2. From germline, CDR1 is MDHEN and CDR2 SYDVKM. This CDR3 has 14 amino acids. The ends lost 3 bases at V and 4 bases at J; junction bases unmatched: 6. This chain's CDR3 is CASSLGGGRYEQYF. The CDR3 bases are TGTGCCAGCAGTTTGGGGGGAGGGCGGTACGAGCAGTACTTC.

The rearrangement uses TRBV5-6 and TRBJ1-1; no clear D gene. The CDR3 is 12 amino acids. In germline, CDR1 is SGHDT, CDR2 YYEEEE. V was pared by 0 bases and J by 8 bases, with 8 bases between. The CDR3 DNA reads TGTGCCAGCAGCTTGGTGGCGGCAGAAGCTTTCTTT. This encodes CASSLVAAEAFF. The full variable domain, in which reference TRBV5-6 and TRBJ1-1 provide the parts outside the CDR3, is DAGVTQSPTHLIKTRGQQVTLRCSPKSGHDTVSWYQQALGQGPQFIFQYYEEEERQRGNFPDRFSGHQFPNYSSELNVNALLLGDSALYLCASSLVAAEAFFGQGTRLTVV.